The clone carrying this T cell receptor beta chain was seen only a few times. Its antigen is undetermined. This record comes from a study of T cell responses to AZD1222 COVID-19 vaccine. Findings and caveats of the study: It was only a handful of AZD1222 recipients who were seropositive at baseline. The donor group comprised mostly white British people and more females; the analysis possibly underestimated clonal diversity.

Germline CDR1 SGHNT, CDR2 YYREEE (reference sequence). CDR3 length: 13 residues. V lost 2 bases and J lost 7, with 10 bases in between. The protocol was immunoSEQ multiplex PCR, while the TCRdb copy is restricted to in-frame clones and leaves out a portion. The sample consists of 85,000 to 100,000 clones, just over 90% of them appearing once. The receptor was derived from an adult in good health. The sample here was peripheral blood, taken on day 0 of AZD1222 vaccination. This sequence joins TRBV5-4 and TRBJ1-3; no clear D gene. The CDR3 protein is CASSLVGSNTIYF. The CDR3 nucleotides read TGTGCCAGCAGCTTAGTCGGGTCTAACACCATATATTTT.